Included here is one TCR beta chain sequence, with context. Its antigen is unknown. No clone much larger than this one lies a single base away; base qualities are absent. The entry originates in a study of cytomegalovirus exposure and HLA in healthy donors (dated by TCRdb to the late 2010s). For the study in its entirety: According to an earlier analysis of around 600 of the donors, about 179 million T cells yielded 120 million or so unique TCR beta sequences and about 280 Gb of sequence data. Approximately 310 gigabases of sequencing data and around 85 million unique TCR sequences made up an early release that covered roughly 670 HLA-typed donors. Of the roughly 410 genotyped donors, 80% to 90% were placed in the genetic ancestry cluster associated with self-reported Caucasian donors. The study aimed to test whether signatures of past pathogen exposure could be identified by cataloging public T cell receptors. The study used immunosequencing to profile the T cell repertoires of hundreds of subjects and linked those repertoires to cytomegalovirus serostatus. Besides the first cohort of approximately 670 subjects, a separate validation cohort made up of 90 to 150 different subjects was used. The study combined high-throughput TCR immunosequencing, statistical association of individual TCRs with disease status, and machine learning to predict cytomegalovirus infection status. A later analysis re-analyzed previously published TCR beta repertoires from roughly 600 donors and added high-resolution HLA genotyping to study TCR occurrence patterns. Rather than drawing on any new phenotypic data, the later analysis identified candidate immune exposures from TCR beta sequences and the way those sequences occurred across donors. An earlier analysis of fewer than 700 of the donors applied high-throughput TCR beta sequencing to assess whether each TCR beta V gene segment acted as functional or pseudogenic. Donor age, sex, ethnicity and CMV serostatus were compiled together with the repertoire data. In a later genetic analysis, genome-wide SNP genotypes for about three fifths of the roughly 670 donors were used, and that subset was treated as a discovery cohort. Every repertoire in the discovery cohort had been generated on one and the same sequencing platform. HLA typing covered class I and class II loci at four-digit resolution. The number of typed donors differed by locus: about 629-640 for A, B, C, DRB1 and DQB1; 500 to 550 for DQA1; roughly 600 for DPA1; and about 470 for DPB1. Because of strong linkage in the cohort, four or five DR-DQ haplotypes were treated as single units for association and clustering. On average, 235,054 unique TCR beta nucleotide sequences were sequenced per donor among roughly 430 genotyped donors of the cohort, with around 19% of those sequences being non-productive. What the authors observed across the whole study: Strong co-occurrence of HLA alleles, especially DR and DQ, made assigning TCR associations to individual alleles difficult. In a later analysis, most CMV-associated TCR beta chains were found to appear HLA-restricted, with HLA associations seemingly driven largely by CMV exposure. According to a later analysis, parvovirus B19, influenza, CMV and Epstein-Barr virus appeared linked to several top co-occurrence clusters. Broadly in line with IMGT annotations, most TCR beta V segments showed up in productive rearrangements about 90% or about 30% of the time in an earlier analysis of roughly 590 of the donors. A later genetic analysis associated a missense DCLRE1C variant with V-gene and J-gene trimming of TCR beta chains, and an independent cohort replicated the association. Because counts were too low, roughly 18 rarely observed V segments, including chromosome 9 orphons, were left out of the earlier analysis of some 600 of the donors. Cytomegalovirus status was reported to be diagnosed by the classifier with high specificity and sensitivity in both the original and validation cohorts. A later genetic analysis reported fewer N-insertions in productive TCRs among donors in an Asian-associated ancestry cluster than the roughly 670-donor mean. Three of the identified cytomegalovirus-associated TCR beta chains were confirmed in vitro to be specific for cytomegalovirus antigens. According to a later analysis, TCR association rates differed among HLA loci, with DRB1 alleles showing the most associated TCRs and HLA-C alleles showing the fewest. For the cohort, immune exposure information was limited to CMV serostatus. Roughly uniform sequencing depth across donors was assumed in presence/absence analyses, although this assumption may not hold. The study gave a list of over 150 TCR beta chains associated with cytomegalovirus. In a later analysis, around 17,000 TCR beta sequences were associated with specific HLA alleles at a false discovery rate of 0.05. A further reported finding was that TCR beta sequences accurately predicted the HLA-A and HLA-B alleles for most subjects in the first cohort. The authors suggested that the approach could potentially be extended to other disease states and immunological phenotypes. In this cohort, only TCR beta chains were sequenced, and detectable features were limited by the absence of alpha or paired-chain data. A cluster of highly shared sequence variants was judged likely to be a technical artifact of the sequencing pipeline. Correlated functional status among segregating V segments might reflect linkage disequilibrium, but an unknown experimental factor could not be ruled out. HLA typing was unavailable for some donors at each locus, so association tests used only the typed subset. Compared with equally common non-associated chains, HLA-associated TCR beta chains in a later analysis were more clonally expanded and had lower generation probabilities. While some public TCRs were present in many individuals, most TCR sequences turned up only very rarely across donors.

In total, 600 or so healthy bone marrow donors made up the cohort. All cohort members were sampled while nominally healthy, although unrecorded immune exposures were likely present. The donor was CMV seronegative and was included in the group of several hundred seronegative cohort members. Each donor provided a peripheral blood sample, and peripheral blood mononuclear cells were used for TCR beta sequencing. The Qiagen DNeasy Blood Extraction Kit was used to extract genomic DNA from the blood cell samples. The library came from the immunoSEQ multiplex PCR assay. For the multiplex PCR, a mixture combining 60 forward primers for TCR Vbeta segments and 13 reverse primers for TCR Jbeta segments was used. Amplification of the CDR3 region of rearranged TCR beta genes was performed with a multiplex PCR assay on genomic DNA. The amplified TCR beta libraries were sequenced on the Illumina HiSeq System as 87-base-pair reads. As for the authors' bioinformatics: In a later analysis, 77 million or so unique TCR beta chains were counted across the 650 to 700 repertoires, and roughly 11 million of these chains were shared by at least two donors. Raw reads were error-corrected and collapsed into unique sequences by a nearest-neighbor algorithm in which closely related sequences were merged to remove PCR and sequencing errors. Alignment of CDR3 sequences to IMGT reference sequences was used to assign V, D and J gene segments. For a sequence to be retained, at least a six-nucleotide match to both a V gene segment and a J gene segment was required. Rearrangements were called productive when the CDR3 lacked stop codons and stayed in frame with V and J; all others were non-productive. CDR3 was defined by IMGT convention, running from the second conserved V-encoded cysteine to the conserved J-encoded phenylalanine. In an earlier analysis of 587 of the donors, sequences lacking an unambiguous match to a single V gene segment were excluded. An earlier analysis of fewer than 750 of the donors called V segments functional above 56.7% productive rearrangements and segregating when the between-donor standard deviation exceeded 5%. To diagnose cytomegalovirus status from the catalog of TCR beta chain sequences, a statistical classification framework was built. In a later analysis, TCR nucleotide sequences were compared against IMGT/GENE-DB human TR gene sequences so that V and J genes could be assigned. A later analysis assigned CDR3 sequences and most-parsimonious VDJ recombination scenarios with the TCRdist pipeline. In a later analysis, each TCR beta chain was defined by its CDR3 amino acid sequence together with its V-gene family, and reads lacking a unique V-gene family were excluded. As a way to deal with suspected cross-contamination and a sequencing artifact, a later analysis dropped over 550 nucleotide sequences that were highly shared and had low generation probability. In a later analysis, a clonal expansion index was calculated for each public chain from normalized within-repertoire ranks of inferred template counts. In a later analysis, generation probabilities were computed with a VDJ recombination model fitted to out-of-frame rearrangements, and the resulting probabilities were checked against IGoR. A later analysis scored TCR-TCR, TCR-HLA and TCR-CMV co-occurrence with hypergeometric tests, applying a repertoire-size bias correction to TCR pairs. False discovery rates were estimated in a later analysis by permuting HLA or CMV assignments 20 times. In a later analysis, co-occurring TCRs were grouped using DBSCAN, and TCRdist sequence similarity was added for clustering within HLA-allele-positive subsets. Repertoires with fewer than 30,000 or more than 120,000 public chains, plus five repertoires with anomalous nucleotide sharing, were excluded from co-occurrence clustering. The immuneACCESS repertoire file appears here via TCRdb, limited to in-frame rearrangements. These files lack a portion of the clones; in checked studies, under half of the deficit traces to unresolved V genes, and the cause of the others is not known. The D gene and trimming were derived from the DNA, and the V and J assignments and clone size from that table. Present in this sample are 200,000 to 250,000 clones, about three quarters of which were seen just once. About 16% of the sample belongs to the ten largest clones.

This receptor was taken from a man in his forties in good health and CMV-seronegative. The sequencing input was PBMCs.

The DNA sequence is as follows: TGTGCCAGTAGTATAGGAAGGGAGAGGTACAATGAGCAGTTCTTC. Translated, it reads CASSIGRERYNEQFF. The chain couples TRBV19 to TRBJ2-1; TRBD2 is perhaps the D gene, given 5 matching bases. CDR1 and CDR2 are read off the germline V gene (reference sequence) as LNHDA and SQIVND. CDR3 length: 15 amino acids, cysteine to phenylalanine. CDR3 DNA is the only sequence kept; it has 45 bases, read in frame from the first base. The junction shows trimming of 1 base on V and 4 bases on J, plus 11 bases between the germline ends.